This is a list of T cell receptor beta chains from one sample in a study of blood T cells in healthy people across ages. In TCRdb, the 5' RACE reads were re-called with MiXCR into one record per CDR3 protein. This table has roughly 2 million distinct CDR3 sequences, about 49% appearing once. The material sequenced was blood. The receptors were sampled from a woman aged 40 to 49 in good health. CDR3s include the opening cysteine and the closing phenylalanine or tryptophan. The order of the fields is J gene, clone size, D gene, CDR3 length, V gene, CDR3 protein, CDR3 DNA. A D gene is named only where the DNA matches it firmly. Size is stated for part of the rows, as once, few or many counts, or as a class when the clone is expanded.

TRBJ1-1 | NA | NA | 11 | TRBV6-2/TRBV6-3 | CATGRNTEAFF | TGTGCCACCGGGAGGAACACTGAAGCTTTCTTT
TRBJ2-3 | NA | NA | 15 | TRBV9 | CASSAGAPSTDTQYF | TGTGCCAGCAGCGCAGGAGCCCCTAGCACAGATACGCAGTATTTT
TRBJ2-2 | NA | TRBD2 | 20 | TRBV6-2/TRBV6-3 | CASSPMPGLAGGRSTGELFF | TGTGCCAGCAGTCCTATGCCGGGACTAGCGGGGGGGCGTAGCACCGGGGAGCTGTTTTTT
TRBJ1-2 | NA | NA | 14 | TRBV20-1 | CSARGVGEVYGYTF | TGCAGTGCTAGAGGAGTAGGCGAAGTCTATGGCTACACCTTC
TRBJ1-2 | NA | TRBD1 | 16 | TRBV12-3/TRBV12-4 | CASSLGRDRPNYGYTF | TGTGCCAGCAGTTTAGGACGGGACAGGCCGAACTATGGCTACACCTTC
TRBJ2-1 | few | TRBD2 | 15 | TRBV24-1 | CATSDFGGGAYEQFF | TGTGCCACCAGTGATTTCGGCGGGGGGGCTTATGAGCAGTTCTTC
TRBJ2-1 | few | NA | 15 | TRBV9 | CASSVVGDTDNEQFF | TGTGCCAGCAGCGTAGTCGGGGACACAGACAATGAGCAGTTCTTC
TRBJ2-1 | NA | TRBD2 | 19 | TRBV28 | CASNLPGLAGGRGRNEQFF | TGTGCCAGCAATCTTCCGGGACTAGCGGGGGGGCGAGGAAGAAATGAGCAGTTCTTC
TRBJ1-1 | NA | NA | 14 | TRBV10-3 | CAIRGSDWGEGAFF | TGTGCCATCAGAGGATCGGACTGGGGAGAGGGAGCTTTCTTT
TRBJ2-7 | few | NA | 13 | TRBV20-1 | CSAPTLSSDEQYF | TGCAGTGCTCCTACTCTTAGTAGCGACGAGCAGTACTTC
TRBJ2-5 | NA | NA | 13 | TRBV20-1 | CSAPGDRLETQYF | TGCAGTGCTCCGGGAGACCGTTTAGAGACCCAGTACTTC
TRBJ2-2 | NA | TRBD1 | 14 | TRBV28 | CASRGTGFTGELFF | TGTGCCAGCAGAGGGACAGGGTTCACCGGGGAGCTGTTTTTT
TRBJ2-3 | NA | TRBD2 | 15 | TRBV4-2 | CASSQVGSGVNTEYF | TGTGCCAGCAGCCAAGTCGGTAGCGGGGTGAATACGGAGTATTTT
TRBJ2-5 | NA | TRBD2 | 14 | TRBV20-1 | CSASGRTSQETQYF | TGCAGTGCTAGTGGGAGGACTAGCCAAGAGACCCAGTACTTC
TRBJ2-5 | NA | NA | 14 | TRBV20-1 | CSASRGGIQETQYF | TGCAGTGCCTCAAGGGGGGGCATACAGGAGACCCAGTACTTC
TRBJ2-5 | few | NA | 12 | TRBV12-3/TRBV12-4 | CASSLGAPTQYF | TGTGCCAGCAGTTTAGGGGCCCCGACCCAGTACTTC
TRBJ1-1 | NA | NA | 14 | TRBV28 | CASSSQGLSTEAFF | TGTGCCAGCAGTTCCCAGGGACTGAGCACTGAAGCTTTCTTT
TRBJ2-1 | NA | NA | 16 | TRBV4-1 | CASSHPVGLVDNEQFF | TGCGCCAGCAGCCACCCAGTGGGTCTCGTTGACAATGAGCAGTTCTTC
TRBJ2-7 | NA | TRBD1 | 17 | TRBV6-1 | CASRGQGAALSSYEQYF | TGTGCCAGCCGTGGACAGGGGGCTGCCCTCAGCTCCTACGAGCAGTACTTC
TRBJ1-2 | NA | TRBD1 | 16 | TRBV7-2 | CASSPRASDRGVGYTF | TGTGCCAGCAGTCCCAGGGCCTCGGACAGGGGGGTCGGCTACACCTTC
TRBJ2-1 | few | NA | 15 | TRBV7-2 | CASSLGGSGGSEQFF | TGTGCCAGCAGCTTAGGGGGGTCAGGGGGGAGTGAGCAGTTCTTC
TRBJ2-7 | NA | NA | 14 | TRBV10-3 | CAIRRDALSHEQYF | TGTGCCATCAGACGGGACGCTTTATCCCACGAGCAGTACTTC
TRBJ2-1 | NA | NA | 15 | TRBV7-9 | CASSAWADSYNEQFF | TGTGCCAGCAGCGCATGGGCGGACTCCTACAATGAGCAGTTCTTC
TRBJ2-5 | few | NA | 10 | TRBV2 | CASRGKTQYF | TGTGCCAGCAGGGGCAAGACCCAGTACTTC
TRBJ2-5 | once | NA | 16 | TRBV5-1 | CASSPWDRGRQETQYF | TGCGCCAGCAGCCCATGGGACCGCGGTAGGCAAGAGACCCAGTACTTC
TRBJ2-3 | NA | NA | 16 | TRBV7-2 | CASSFLTRESTDTQYF | TGTGCCAGCAGCTTTTTAACGCGGGAAAGCACAGATACGCAGTATTTT
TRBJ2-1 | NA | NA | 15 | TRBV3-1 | CASSQALTRGNEQFF | TGTGCCAGCAGCCAGGCTCTCACACGGGGCAATGAGCAGTTCTTC
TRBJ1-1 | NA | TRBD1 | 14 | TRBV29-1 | CSGKPGGGHTEAFF | TGCAGCGGCAAGCCAGGGGGAGGCCACACTGAAGCTTTCTTT